The T cell receptor beta chain described here comes from a study of yellow fever vaccine responses in identical twins. TCRdb independently ran MiXCR on the RT-PCR reads; one entry per CDR3 protein. The profile shows under 30,000 distinct CDR3 sequences, roughly 80% of them singletons. There are 14 residues in the CDR3. Germline-derived CDR1 and CDR2 are MNHEY and SMNVEV (reference sequence). V was pared by 6 bases and J by 1 base, with 3 bases of the junction left unmatched. V usage is TRBV27 and J usage is TRBJ1-5; 7 bases agree with TRBD1. Sequences were derived from T cells from blood (PBMCs), unsorted or a sorted subset (not recorded which), sampled before or after yellow fever vaccination (not recorded which). This clonotype was obtained from a woman between 18 and 29 years old who received the yellow fever vaccine. In DNA form, the CDR3 reads TGTGCCAGCAGCCTGGACAGGAGCAATCAGCCCCAGCATTTT. Amino acid sequence: CASSLDRSNQPQHF.